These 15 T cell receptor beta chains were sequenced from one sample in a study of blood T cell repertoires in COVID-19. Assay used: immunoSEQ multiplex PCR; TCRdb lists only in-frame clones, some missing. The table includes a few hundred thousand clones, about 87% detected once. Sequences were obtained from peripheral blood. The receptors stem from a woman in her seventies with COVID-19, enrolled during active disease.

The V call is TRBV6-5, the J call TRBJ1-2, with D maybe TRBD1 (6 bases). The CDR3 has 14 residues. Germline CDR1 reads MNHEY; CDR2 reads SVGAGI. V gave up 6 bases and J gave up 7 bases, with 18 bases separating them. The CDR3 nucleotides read TGTGCCAGCAGAGTAACAGGGAGCGGGGGTGGCTACACCTTC. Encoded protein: CASRVTGSGGGYTF.

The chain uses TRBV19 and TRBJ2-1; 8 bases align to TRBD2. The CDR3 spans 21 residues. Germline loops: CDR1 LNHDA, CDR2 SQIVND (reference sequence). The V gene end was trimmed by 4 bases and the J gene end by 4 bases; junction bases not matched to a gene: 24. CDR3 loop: CASSRMGAGDLESLLYNEQFF. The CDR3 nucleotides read TGTGCCAGTAGTAGAATGGGAGCGGGGGACCTTGAAAGCCTTTTATACAATGAGCAGTTCTTC.

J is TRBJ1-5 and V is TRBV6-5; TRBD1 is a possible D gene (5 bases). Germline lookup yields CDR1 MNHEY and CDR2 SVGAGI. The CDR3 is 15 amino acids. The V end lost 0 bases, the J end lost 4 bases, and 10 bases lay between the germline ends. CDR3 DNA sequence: TGTGCCAGCAGTTACTCGGGAGGGGCAAATCAGCCCCAGCATTTT. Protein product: CASSYSGGANQPQHF.

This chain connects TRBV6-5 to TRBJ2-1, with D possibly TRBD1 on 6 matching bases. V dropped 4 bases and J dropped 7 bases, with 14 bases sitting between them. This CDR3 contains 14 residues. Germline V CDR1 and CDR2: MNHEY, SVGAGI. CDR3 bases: TGTGCCAGCAGTTCCCAGGGGCTGAGGAATGAGCAGTTCTTC. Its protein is CASSSQGLRNEQFF.

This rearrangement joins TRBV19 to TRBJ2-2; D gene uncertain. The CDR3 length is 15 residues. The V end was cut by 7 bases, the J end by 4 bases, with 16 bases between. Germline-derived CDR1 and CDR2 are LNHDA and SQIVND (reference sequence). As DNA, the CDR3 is TGTGCCAGTATTTTCTCGCCAAGGAGCACCGGGGAGCTGTTTTTT. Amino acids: CASIFSPRSTGELFF. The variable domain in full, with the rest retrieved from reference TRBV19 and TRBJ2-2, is DGGITQSPKYLFRKEGQNVTLSCEQNLNHDAMYWYRQDPGQGLRLIYYSQIVNDFQKGDIAEGYSVSREKKESFPLTVTSAQKNPTAFYLCASIFSPRSTGELFFGEGSRLTVL.

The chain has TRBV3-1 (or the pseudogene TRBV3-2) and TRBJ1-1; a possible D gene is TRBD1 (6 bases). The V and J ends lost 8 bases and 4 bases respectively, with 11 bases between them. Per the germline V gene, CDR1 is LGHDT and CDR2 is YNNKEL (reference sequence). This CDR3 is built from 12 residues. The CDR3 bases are TGTGCCAGCGCTAAAGGGGGCACTGAAGCTTTCTTT. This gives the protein CASAKGGTEAFF.

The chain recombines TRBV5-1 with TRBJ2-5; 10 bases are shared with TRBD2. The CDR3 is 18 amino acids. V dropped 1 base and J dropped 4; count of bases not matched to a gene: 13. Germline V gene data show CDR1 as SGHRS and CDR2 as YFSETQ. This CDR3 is CASSLSPSGSRLGETQYF. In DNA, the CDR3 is TGCGCCAGCAGCTTGTCGCCTAGCGGGAGTCGGCTAGGAGAGACCCAGTACTTC.

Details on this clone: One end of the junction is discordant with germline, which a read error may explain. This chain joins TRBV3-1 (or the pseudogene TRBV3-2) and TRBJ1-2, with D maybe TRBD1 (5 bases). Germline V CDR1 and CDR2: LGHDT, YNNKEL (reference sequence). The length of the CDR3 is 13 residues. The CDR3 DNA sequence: TGTGCCAGCACCCAATCGGGGGACTATGGCTACACCTTC. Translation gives CASTQSGDYGYTF.

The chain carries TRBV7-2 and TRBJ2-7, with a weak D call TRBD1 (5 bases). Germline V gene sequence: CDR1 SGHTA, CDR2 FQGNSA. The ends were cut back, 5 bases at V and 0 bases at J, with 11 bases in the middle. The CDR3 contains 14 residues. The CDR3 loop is CASSEQVNSYEQYF. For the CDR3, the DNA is TGTGCCAGCAGCGAACAGGTCAACTCCTACGAGCAGTACTTC.

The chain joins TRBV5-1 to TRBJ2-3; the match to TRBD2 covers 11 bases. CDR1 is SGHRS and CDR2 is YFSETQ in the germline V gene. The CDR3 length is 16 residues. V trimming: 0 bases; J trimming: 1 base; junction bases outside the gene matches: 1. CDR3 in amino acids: CASSLALAGGTDTQYF. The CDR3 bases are TGCGCCAGCAGCTTGGCACTAGCGGGAGGCACAGATACGCAGTATTTT.

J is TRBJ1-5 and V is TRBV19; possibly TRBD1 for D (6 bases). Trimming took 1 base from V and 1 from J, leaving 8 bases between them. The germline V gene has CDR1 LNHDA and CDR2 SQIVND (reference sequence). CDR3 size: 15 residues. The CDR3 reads CASSIGQGSNQPQHF. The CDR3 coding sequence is TGTGCCAGTAGTATAGGGCAGGGGAGCAATCAGCCCCAGCATTTT.

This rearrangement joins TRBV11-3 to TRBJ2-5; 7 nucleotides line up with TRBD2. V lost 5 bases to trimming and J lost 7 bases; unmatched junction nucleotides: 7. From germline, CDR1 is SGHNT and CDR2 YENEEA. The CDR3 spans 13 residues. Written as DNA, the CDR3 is TGTGCCAGCAGCCCCCGGGGGGTCGGGACCCAGTACTTC. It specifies CASSPRGVGTQYF.

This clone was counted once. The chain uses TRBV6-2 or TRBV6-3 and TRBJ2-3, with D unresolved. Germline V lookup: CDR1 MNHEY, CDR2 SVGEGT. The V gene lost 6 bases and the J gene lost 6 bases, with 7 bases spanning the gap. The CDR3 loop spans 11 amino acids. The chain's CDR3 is CASSPRDTQYF. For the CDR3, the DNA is TGTGCCAGCAGCCCCCGGGATACGCAGTATTTT.

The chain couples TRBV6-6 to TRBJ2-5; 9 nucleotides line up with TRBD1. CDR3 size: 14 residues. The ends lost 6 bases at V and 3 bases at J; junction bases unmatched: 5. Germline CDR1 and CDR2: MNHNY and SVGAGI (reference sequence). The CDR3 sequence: CASRNTGGKETQYF. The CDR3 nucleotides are TGTGCCAGCAGAAATACAGGGGGCAAAGAGACCCAGTACTTC.

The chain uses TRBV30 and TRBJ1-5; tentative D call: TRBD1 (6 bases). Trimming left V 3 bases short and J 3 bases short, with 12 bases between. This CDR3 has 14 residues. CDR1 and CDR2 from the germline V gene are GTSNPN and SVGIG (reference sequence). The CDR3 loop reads CAWSGDRINQPQHF. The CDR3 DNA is TGTGCCTGGAGCGGCGACAGGATCAATCAGCCCCAGCATTTT.